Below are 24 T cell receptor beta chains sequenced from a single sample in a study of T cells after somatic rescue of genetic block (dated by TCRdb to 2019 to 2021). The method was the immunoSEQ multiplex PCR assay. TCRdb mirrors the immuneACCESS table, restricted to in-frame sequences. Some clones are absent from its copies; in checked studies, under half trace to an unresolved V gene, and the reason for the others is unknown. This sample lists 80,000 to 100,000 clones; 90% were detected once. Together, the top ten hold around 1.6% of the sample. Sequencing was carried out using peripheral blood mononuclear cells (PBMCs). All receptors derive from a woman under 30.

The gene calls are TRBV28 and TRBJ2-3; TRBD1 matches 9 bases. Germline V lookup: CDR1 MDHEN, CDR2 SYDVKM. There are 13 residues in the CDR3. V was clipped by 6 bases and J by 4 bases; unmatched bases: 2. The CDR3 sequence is CASRRTGADTQYF. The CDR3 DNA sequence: TGTGCCAGCAGGAGGACAGGGGCAGATACGCAGTATTTT.

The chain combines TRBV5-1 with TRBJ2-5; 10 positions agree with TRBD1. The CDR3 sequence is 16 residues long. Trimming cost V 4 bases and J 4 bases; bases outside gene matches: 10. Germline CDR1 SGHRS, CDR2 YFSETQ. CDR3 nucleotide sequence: TGCGCCAGCAGCGCAACGGGACAGGGGTTTGGAGAGACCCAGTACTTC. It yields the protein CASSATGQGFGETQYF.

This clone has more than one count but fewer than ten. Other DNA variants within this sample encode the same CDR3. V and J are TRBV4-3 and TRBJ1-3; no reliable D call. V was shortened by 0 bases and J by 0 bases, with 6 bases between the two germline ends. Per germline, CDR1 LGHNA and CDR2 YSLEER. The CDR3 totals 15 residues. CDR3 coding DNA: TGCGCCAGCAGCCAAGATCGGATCTCTGGAAACACCATATATTTT. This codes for CASSQDRISGNTIYF.

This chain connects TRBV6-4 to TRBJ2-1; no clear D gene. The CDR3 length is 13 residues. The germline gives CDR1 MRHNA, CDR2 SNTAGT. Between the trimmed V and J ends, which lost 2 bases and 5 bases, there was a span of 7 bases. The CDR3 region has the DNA TGTGCCAGCAGTGACGGACCCCACAATGAGCAGTTCTTC. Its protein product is CASSDGPHNEQFF.

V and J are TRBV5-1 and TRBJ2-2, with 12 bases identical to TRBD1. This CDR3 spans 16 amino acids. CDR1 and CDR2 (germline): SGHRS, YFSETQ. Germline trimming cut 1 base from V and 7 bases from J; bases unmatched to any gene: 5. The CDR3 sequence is CASSLKGTGGLGELFF. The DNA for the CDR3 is TGCGCCAGCAGCTTGAAGGGGACAGGGGGCCTCGGGGAGCTGTTTTTT.

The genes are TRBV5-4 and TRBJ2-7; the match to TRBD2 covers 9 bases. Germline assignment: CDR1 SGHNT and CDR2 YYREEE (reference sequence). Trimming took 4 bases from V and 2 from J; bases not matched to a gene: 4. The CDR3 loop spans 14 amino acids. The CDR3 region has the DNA TGTGCCAGCAGCCAGGGACTAGCAGCCTACGAGCAGTACTTC. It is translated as CASSQGLAAYEQYF. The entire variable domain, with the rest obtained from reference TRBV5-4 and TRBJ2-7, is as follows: ETGVTQSPTHLIKTRGQQVTLRCSSQSGHNTVSWYQQALGQGPQFIFQYYREEENGRGNFPPRFSGLQFPNYSSELNVNALELDDSALYLCASSQGLAAYEQYFGPGTRLTVT.

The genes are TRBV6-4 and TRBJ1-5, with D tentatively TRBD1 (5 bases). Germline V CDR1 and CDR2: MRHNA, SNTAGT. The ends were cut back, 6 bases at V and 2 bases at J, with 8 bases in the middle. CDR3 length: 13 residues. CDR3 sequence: CASSATGNQPQHF. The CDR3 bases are TGTGCCAGCAGCGCGACAGGCAATCAGCCCCAGCATTTT.

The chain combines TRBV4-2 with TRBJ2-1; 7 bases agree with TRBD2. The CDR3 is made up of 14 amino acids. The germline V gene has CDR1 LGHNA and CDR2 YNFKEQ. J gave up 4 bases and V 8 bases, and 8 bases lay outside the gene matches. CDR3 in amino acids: CASGGGGLYNEQFF. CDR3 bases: TGTGCCAGCGGGGGGGGAGGGCTTTACAATGAGCAGTTCTTC.

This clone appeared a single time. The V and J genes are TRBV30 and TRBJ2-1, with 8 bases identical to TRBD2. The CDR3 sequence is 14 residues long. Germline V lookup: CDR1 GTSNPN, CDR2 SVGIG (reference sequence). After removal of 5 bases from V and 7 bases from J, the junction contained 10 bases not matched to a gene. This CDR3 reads CAWEVSGRRNEQFF. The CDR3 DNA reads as TGTGCCTGGGAAGTAAGCGGGAGACGAAATGAGCAGTTCTTC.

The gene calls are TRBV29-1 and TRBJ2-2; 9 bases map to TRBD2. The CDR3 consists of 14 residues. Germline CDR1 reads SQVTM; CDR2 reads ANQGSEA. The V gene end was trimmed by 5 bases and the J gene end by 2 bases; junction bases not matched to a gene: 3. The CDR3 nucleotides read TGCAGCGTTTGGGGACTAGCCAACACCGGGGAGCTGTTTTTT. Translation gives CSVWGLANTGELFF.

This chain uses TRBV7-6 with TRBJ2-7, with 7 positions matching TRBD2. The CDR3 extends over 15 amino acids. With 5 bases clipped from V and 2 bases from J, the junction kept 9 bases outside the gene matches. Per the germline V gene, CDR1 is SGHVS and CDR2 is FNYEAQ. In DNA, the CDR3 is TGTGCCAGCAGCCTACGGGGGGAGGCCCCCTACGAGCAGTACTTC. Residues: CASSLRGEAPYEQYF.

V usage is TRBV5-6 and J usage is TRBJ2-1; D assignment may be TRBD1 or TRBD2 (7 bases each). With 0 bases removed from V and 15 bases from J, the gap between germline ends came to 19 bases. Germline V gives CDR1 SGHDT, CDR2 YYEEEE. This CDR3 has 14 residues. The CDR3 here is CASSLAGQSPGGFF. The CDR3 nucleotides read TGTGCCAGCAGCTTGGCGGGACAGAGCCCGGGGGGGTTCTTC.

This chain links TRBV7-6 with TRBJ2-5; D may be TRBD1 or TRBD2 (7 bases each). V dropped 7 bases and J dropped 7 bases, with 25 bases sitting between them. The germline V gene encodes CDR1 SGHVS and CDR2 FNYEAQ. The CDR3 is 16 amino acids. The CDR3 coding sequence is TGTGCCAGCAAGCGAAGCCGGGACAGTAGGGAGGGGACCCAGTACTTC. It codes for CASKRSRDSREGTQYF.

CDR3 DNA: TGTGCCAGCAGCTTGTTTGGGCTAGCTACAGATACGCAGTATTTT. This encodes CASSLFGLATDTQYF. J is TRBJ2-3 and V is TRBV5-6; D perhaps matches TRBD2 (5 bases). This CDR3 comprises 15 residues. Trimming cost V 1 base and J 3 bases, with 12 bases left between them. Germline V gene data show CDR1 as SGHDT and CDR2 as YYEEEE.

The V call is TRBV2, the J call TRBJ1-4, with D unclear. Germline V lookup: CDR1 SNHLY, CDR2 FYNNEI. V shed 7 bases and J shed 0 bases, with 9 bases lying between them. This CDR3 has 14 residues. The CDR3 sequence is CASNTLATNEKLFF. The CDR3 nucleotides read TGTGCCAGCAACACCTTAGCAACTAATGAAAAACTGTTTTTT.

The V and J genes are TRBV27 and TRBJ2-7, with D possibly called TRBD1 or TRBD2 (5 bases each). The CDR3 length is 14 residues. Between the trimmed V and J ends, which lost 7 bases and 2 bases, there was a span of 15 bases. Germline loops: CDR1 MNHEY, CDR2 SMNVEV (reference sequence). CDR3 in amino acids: CASMRGPGPYEQYF. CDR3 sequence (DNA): TGTGCCAGCATGCGCGGGCCGGGACCCTACGAGCAGTACTTC.

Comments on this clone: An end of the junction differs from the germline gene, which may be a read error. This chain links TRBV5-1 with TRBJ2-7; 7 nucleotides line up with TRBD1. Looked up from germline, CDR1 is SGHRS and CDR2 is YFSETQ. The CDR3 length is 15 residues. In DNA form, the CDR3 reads TGCGCCAGCAGTTTGGAATGGGACAGCCCCTACGAGCAGTACTTC. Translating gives CASSLEWDSPYEQYF.

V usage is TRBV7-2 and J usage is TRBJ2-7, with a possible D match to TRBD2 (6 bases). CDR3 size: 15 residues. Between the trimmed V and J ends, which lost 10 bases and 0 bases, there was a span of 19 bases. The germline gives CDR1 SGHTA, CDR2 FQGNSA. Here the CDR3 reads CATSDPSGPSYEQYF. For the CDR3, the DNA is TGTGCCACCTCCGACCCCAGCGGGCCCTCCTACGAGCAGTACTTC.

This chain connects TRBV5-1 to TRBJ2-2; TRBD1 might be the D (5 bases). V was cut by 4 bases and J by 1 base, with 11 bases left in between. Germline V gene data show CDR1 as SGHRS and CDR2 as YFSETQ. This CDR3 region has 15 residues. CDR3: CASSVNTGNTGELFF. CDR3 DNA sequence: TGCGCCAGCAGCGTGAATACAGGGAACACCGGGGAGCTGTTTTTT.

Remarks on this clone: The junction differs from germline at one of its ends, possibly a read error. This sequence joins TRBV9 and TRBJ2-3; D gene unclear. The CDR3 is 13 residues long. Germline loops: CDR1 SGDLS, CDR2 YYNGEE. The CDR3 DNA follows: TGTGCCAGCAGCGTAGATAGCAGAGATACGCAGTATTTT. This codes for CASSVDSRDTQYF.

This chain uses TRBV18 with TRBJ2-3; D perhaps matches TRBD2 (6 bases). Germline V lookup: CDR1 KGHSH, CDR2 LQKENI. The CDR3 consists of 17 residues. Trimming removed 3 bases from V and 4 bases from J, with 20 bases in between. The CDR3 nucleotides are TGTGCCAGCTCACCGGTAAGCGGGTCCCTCGTCCCAGATACGCAGTATTTT. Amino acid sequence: CASSPVSGSLVPDTQYF.

The CDR3 nucleotides read TGTGCCAGCAGAATAAAGACAGGGGGTTCCTACGAGCAGTACTTC. This gives the protein CASRIKTGGSYEQYF. The chain recombines TRBV6-5 with TRBJ2-7, with 9 bases fitting TRBD1. This CDR3 contains 15 residues. Per the germline V gene, CDR1 is MNHEY and CDR2 is SVGAGI. J gave up 1 base and V 6 bases, and 7 bases lay outside the gene matches.

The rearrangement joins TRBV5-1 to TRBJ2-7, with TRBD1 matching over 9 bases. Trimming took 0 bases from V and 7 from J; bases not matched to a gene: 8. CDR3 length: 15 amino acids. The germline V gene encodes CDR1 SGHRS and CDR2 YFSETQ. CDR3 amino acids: CASSLGRTGDQEQYF. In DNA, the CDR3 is TGCGCCAGCAGCTTGGGGAGGACAGGGGATCAAGAGCAGTACTTC.

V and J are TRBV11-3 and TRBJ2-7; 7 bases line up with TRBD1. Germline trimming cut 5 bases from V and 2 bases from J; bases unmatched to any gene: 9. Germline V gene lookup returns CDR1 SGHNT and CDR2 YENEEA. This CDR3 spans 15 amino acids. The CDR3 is CASSRRGQETYEQYF. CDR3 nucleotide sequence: TGTGCCAGCAGCCGAAGAGGACAGGAGACCTACGAGCAGTACTTC.